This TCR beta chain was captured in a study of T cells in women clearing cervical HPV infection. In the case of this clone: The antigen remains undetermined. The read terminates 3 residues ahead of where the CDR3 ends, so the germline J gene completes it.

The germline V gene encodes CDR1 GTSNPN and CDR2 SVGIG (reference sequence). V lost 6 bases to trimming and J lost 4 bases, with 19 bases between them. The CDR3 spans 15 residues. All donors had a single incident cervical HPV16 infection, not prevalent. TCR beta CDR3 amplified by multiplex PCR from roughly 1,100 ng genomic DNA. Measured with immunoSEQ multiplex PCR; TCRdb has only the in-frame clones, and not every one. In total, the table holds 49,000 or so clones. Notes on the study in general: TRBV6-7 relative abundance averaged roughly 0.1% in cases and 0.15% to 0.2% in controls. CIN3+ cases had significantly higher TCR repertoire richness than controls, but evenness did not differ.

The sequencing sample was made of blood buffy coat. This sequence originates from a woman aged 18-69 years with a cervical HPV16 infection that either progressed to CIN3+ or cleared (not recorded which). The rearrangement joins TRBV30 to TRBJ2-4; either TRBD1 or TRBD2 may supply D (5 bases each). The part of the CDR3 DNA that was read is TGTGCCTGCAGACGGAATGAGGGGCGGAAAAACATT. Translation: CACRRNEGRKNI. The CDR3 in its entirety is CACRRNEGRKNIQYF.